Detailed here is one TCR beta chain. Generated by immunoSEQ multiplex PCR, the TCRdb table keeps only in-frame clones and is missing some. The profile covers fewer than 85,000 clones, with 90% to 95% appearing a single time and about 4.8% taken by the ten largest. The data were taken from a study of resident and recirculating memory T cells in vitiligo. Whole-study context: Shave-biopsy epidermis from lesional and nonlesional skin was sequenced alongside PBMCs.

Per germline, CDR1 MNHNY and CDR2 SVGAGI (reference sequence). The CDR3 length is 14 residues. Trimming at V came to 5 bases and at J to 7 bases, leaving 11 bases not matched to a gene. Patients' lesions had not changed for the previous 6 months. Stable patients also lacked confetti depigmentation, a sign of active vitiligo. This clonotype was sampled from a male donor with vitiligo. Sample: blood. The chain links TRBV6-6 to TRBJ2-7, with 7 bases fitting TRBD2. DNA of the CDR3: TGTGCCAGCAGTGACAACGGGGGGTATAGAGAGCAGTACTTC. It codes for CASSDNGGYREQYF.